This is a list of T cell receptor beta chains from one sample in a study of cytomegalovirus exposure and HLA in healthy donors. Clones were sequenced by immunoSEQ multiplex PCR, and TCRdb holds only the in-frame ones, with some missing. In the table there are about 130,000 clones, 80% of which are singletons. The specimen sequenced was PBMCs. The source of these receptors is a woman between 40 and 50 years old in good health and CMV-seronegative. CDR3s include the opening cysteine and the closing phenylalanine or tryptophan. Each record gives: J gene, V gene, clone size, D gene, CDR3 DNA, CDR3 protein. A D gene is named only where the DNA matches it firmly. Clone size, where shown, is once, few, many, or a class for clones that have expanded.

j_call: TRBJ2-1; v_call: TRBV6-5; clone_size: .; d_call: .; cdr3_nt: TGTGCCAGCAGTGCTAGACGGACACTCAATGAGCAGTTCTTC; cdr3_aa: CASSARRTLNEQFF
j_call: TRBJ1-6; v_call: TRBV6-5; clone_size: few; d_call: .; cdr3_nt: TGTGCCAGCAGAAGGGGAGGGGGGCCTAATTCACCCCTCCACTTT; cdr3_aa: CASRRGGGPNSPLHF
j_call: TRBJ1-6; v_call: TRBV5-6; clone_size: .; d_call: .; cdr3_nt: TGTGCCAGCAGCTTGGGTCGGGGAGGGGATAGTAATTCACCCCTCCACTTT; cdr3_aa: CASSLGRGGDSNSPLHF
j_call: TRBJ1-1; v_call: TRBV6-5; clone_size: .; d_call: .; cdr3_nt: TGTGCCAGCAGTTCGAACCCCCGGACAGTGAACACTGAAGCTTTCTTT; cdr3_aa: CASSSNPRTVNTEAFF
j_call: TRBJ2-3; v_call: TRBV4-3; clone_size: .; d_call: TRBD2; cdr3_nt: TGCGCCAGCAGCCCGCGGACTAGCGGCACAGATACGCAGTATTTT; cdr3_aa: CASSPRTSGTDTQYF
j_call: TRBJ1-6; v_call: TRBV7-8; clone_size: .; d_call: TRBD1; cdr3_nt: TGTGCCAGCAGCCCCGTAACAGGGGGTAGTTCACCCCTCCACTTT; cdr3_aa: CASSPVTGGSSPLHF
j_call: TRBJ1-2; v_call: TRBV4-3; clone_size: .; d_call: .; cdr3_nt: TGCGCCAGCAGCCAAGAAGCCCTCTCTAACTATGGCTACACCTTC; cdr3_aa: CASSQEALSNYGYTF
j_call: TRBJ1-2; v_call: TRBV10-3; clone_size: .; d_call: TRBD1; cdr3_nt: TGTGCCATCAGGCCCACCGGGACAGGGTACGACGGCTACACCTTC; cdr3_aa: CAIRPTGTGYDGYTF
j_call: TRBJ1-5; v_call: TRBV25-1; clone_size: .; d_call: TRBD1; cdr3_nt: TGTGCCAGCAGTGAAAGTCAGGGGGCCGATCAGCCCCAGCATTTT; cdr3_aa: CASSESQGADQPQHF
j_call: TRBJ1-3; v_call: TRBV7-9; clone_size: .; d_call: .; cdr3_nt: TGTGCCAGCGGCTCAACAACAGGGACCTCTGGAAACACCATATATTTT; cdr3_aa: CASGSTTGTSGNTIYF
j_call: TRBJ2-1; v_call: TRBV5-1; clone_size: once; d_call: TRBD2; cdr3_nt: TGCGCCAGCAGCTTGGGCGGGAGAGGGCCCAATGAGCAGTTCTTC; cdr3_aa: CASSLGGRGPNEQFF
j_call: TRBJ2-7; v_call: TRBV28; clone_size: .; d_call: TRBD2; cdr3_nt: TGTGCCAGCAGTTTAGGAGCGGGAGGGCCCTCCCTCTACGAGCAGTACTTC; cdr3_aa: CASSLGAGGPSLYEQYF
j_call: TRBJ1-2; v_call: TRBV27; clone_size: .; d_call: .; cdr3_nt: TGTGCCAGCAGTTCCATACGGGACACCACTAACTATGGCTACACCTTC; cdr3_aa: CASSSIRDTTNYGYTF
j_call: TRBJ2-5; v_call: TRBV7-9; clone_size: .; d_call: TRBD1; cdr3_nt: TGTGCCAGCAGCTGGATAGGACAGGAGGAGACCCAGTACTTC; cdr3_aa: CASSWIGQEETQYF
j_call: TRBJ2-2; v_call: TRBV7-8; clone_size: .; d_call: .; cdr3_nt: TGTGCCAGCAGCTTAGGGGGGCAGGGGTGGACAGGGGAGCTGTTTTTT; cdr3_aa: CASSLGGQGWTGELFF
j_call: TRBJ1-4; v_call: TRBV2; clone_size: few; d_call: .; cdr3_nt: TGTGCCAGCATTGGACAGCCTAATGAAAAACTGTTTTTT; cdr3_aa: CASIGQPNEKLFF
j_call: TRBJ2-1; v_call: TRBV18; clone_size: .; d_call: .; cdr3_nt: TGTGCCAGCTCGGGCCTCGAGCGAACGGACAGACCGCAGTTCTTC; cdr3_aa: CASSGLERTDRPQFF
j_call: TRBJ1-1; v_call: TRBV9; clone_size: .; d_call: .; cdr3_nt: TGTGCCAGCAGCGTAGAGGGGGTCATGAACACTGAAGCTTTCTTT; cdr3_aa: CASSVEGVMNTEAFF
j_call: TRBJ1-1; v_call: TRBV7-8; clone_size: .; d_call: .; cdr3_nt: TGTGCCAGCAGCCCCAGATCAGGGCTGGGGAACACTGAAGCTTTCTTT; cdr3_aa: CASSPRSGLGNTEAFF
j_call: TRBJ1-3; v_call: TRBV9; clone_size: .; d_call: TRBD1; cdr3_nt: TGTGCCAGCAGCGTAGCTACAAGTGGGACAGCTCCCTCTGGAAACACCATATATTTT; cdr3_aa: CASSVATSGTAPSGNTIYF
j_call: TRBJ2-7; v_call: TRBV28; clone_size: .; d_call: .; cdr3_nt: TGTGCCAGCAGTTTAATGTATCCTATGCAACAGTACTTC; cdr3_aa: CASSLMYPMQQYF
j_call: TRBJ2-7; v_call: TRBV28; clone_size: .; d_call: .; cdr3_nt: TGTGCCAGCAGTGGCACCCAGTACGAGCAGTACTTC; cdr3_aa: CASSGTQYEQYF
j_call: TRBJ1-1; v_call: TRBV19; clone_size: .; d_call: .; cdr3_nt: TGTGCCACCACACAGGGCAGGATGAACACTGAAGCTTTCTTT; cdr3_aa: CATTQGRMNTEAFF
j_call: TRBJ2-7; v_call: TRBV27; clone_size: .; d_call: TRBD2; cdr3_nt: TGTGCCAGCAGTTTACGACTAGCGGTCTCCTACGAGCAGTACTTC; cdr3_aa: CASSLRLAVSYEQYF
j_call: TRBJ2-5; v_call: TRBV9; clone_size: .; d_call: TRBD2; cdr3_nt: TGTGCCAGCAGCGTAGGGCCTAGCGGGGGCGGGGAGACCCAGTACTTC; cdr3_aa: CASSVGPSGGGETQYF
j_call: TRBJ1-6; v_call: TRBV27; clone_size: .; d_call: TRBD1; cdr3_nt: TGTGCCAGCACTGCGGACAGGGGGCGCTTAAGTGGTTCACCCCTCCACTTT; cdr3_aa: CASTADRGRLSGSPLHF
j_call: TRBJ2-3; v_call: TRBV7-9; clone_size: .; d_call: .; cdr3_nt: TGTGCCAGCAGCTTAGAGAGCGGACGAGCAGATACGCAGTATTTT; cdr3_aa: CASSLESGRADTQYF
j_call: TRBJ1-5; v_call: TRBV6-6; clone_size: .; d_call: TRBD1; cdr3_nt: TGTGCCAGCAGTCTGGACAGGGGCAACAATCAGCCCCAGCATTTT; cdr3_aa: CASSLDRGNNQPQHF
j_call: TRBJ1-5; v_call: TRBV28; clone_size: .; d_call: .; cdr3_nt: TGTGCCAGCAGTGACTCGAGCAATCAGCCCCAGCATTTT; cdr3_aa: CASSDSSNQPQHF
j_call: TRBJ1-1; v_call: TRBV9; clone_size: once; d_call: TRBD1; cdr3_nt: TGTGCCAGCAGCATACAGGGGGGGAACGGGCTACGGACTGAAGCTTTCTTT; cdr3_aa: CASSIQGGNGLRTEAFF
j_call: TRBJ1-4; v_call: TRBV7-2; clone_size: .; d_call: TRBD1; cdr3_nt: TGTGCCAGCAGCTTAAACCAAGGGACAGGACACGAAAAACTGTTTTTT; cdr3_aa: CASSLNQGTGHEKLFF
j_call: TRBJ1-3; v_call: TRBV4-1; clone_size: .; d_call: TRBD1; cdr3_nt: TGCGCCAGCAGCCACAATCTCAGGGACAGGGCTGGAAACACCATATATTTT; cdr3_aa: CASSHNLRDRAGNTIYF
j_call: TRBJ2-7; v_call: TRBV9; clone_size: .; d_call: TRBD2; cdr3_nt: TGTGCCAGCAGCGTAGATGTTAGCGGGGGCCTAAGCTCCTACGAGCAGTACTTC; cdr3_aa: CASSVDVSGGLSSYEQYF
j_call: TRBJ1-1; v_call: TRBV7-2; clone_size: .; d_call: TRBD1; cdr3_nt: TGTGCCAGCAGCCCGCGGGGACAGAATGAGAACACTGAAGCTTTCTTT; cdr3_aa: CASSPRGQNENTEAFF
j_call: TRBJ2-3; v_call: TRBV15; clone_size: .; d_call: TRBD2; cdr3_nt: TGTGCCACCAGCACCTTAGCGGGCGCAACAGATACGCAGTATTTT; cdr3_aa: CATSTLAGATDTQYF
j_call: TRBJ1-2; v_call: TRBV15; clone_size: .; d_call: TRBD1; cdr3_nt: TGTGCCACCAGCAGATCCCGGACAGGGGGGAACTATGGCTACACCTTC; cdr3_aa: CATSRSRTGGNYGYTF
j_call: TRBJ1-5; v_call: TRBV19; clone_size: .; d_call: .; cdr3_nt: TGTGCCAGTAAGGGGTGGACAGACAATAGCAATCAGCCCCAGCATTTT; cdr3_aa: CASKGWTDNSNQPQHF
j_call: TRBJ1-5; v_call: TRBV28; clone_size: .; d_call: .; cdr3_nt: TGTGCTGGGGGGGAGTGGCGGCAGCCCCAGCATTTT; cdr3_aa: CAGGEWRQPQHF
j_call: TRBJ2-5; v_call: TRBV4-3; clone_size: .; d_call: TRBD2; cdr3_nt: TGCGCCAGCAGCCAAGGACTAGCGGTGCAAGAGACCCAGTACTTC; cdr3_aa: CASSQGLAVQETQYF
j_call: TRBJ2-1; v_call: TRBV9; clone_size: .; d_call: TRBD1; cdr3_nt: TGTGCCAGCAGCGTAGAGGGGGCCTCCTACAATGAGCAGTTCTTC; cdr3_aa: CASSVEGASYNEQFF
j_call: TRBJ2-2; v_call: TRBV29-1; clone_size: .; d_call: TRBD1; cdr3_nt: TGCAGCGTTGGGCAACAGGGGGGAACCGGGGAGCTGTTTTTT; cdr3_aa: CSVGQQGGTGELFF
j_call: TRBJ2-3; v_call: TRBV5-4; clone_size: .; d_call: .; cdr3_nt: TGTGCCAGCAGCTTGGCCTTAGCCGGCACAGATACGCAGTATTTT; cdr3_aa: CASSLALAGTDTQYF